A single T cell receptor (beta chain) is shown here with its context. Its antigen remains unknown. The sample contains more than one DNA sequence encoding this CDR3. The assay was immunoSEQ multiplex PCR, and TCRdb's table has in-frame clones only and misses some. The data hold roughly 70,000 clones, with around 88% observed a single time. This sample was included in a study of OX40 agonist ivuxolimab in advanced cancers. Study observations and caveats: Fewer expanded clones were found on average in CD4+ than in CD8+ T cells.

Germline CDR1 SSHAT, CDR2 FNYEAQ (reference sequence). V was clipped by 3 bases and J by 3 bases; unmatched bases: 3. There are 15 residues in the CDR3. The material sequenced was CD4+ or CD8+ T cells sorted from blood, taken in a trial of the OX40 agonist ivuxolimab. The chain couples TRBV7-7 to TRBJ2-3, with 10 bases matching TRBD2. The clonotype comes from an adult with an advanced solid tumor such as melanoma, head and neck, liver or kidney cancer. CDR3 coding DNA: TGTGCCAGCAGCTTCGGACTAGCGGCGACAGATACGCAGTATTTT. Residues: CASSFGLAATDTQYF.